The rows below give T cell receptor beta chains drawn from one sample of a study of blood T cell repertoires in COVID-19. TCRdb's copy holds only in-frame clones and misses some; the assay was immunoSEQ multiplex PCR. Among about 70,000 clones listed, about 80% were seen once. The material sequenced was peripheral blood. Receptors were obtained from a woman aged 70-85 years with acute or convalescent COVID-19. Each CDR3 is given with its conserved first and last residue. Each record gives: V gene, J gene, clone size, D gene, CDR3 protein, CDR3 DNA. The D gene is left open where the match is weak. A row's size may be missing; if present it is once, few, many or a size class.

v_gene: TRBV7-7; j_gene: TRBJ2-1; abundance: NA; d_gene: NA; CDR3aa: CASSTAGSSYNEQFF; CDR3nt: TGTGCTAGCAGCACTGCGGGAAGCTCCTACAATGAGCAGTTCTTC
v_gene: TRBV7-8; j_gene: TRBJ1-5; abundance: NA; d_gene: TRBD1; CDR3aa: CASRPGQGVQPQHF; CDR3nt: TGTGCCAGCAGGCCGGGACAGGGAGTACAGCCCCAGCATTTT
v_gene: TRBV2; j_gene: TRBJ2-7; abundance: NA; d_gene: TRBD2; CDR3aa: CASRKGTGGGIYEQYF; CDR3nt: TGTGCCAGCAGGAAGGGTACGGGGGGAGGAATATACGAGCAGTACTTC
v_gene: TRBV30; j_gene: TRBJ2-1; abundance: NA; d_gene: TRBD2; CDR3aa: CAWSGLAGDNEQFF; CDR3nt: TGTGCCTGGAGTGGACTAGCGGGAGACAATGAGCAGTTCTTC
v_gene: TRBV7-9; j_gene: TRBJ1-2; abundance: few; d_gene: TRBD1; CDR3aa: CASSSPRNRGYGYGYTF; CDR3nt: TGTGCCAGCAGCTCCCCCCGAAACAGGGGGTATGGCTATGGCTACACCTTC
v_gene: TRBV5-1; j_gene: TRBJ1-1; abundance: few; d_gene: NA; CDR3aa: CASSFPGPAFF; CDR3nt: TGCGCCAGCAGCTTCCCAGGGCCGGCTTTCTTT
v_gene: TRBV28; j_gene: TRBJ2-3; abundance: once; d_gene: NA; CDR3aa: CASTPQVLTDTQYF; CDR3nt: TGTGCCAGCACCCCCCAAGTTCTAACAGATACGCAGTATTTT
v_gene: TRBV15; j_gene: TRBJ1-3; abundance: NA; d_gene: NA; CDR3aa: CATKSSGNTIYF; CDR3nt: TGTGCCACCAAGAGCTCTGGAAACACCATATATTTT
v_gene: TRBV11-2; j_gene: TRBJ2-7; abundance: few; d_gene: TRBD1; CDR3aa: CASREQGWQYF; CDR3nt: TGTGCCAGCAGGGAACAGGGGTGGCAGTACTTC
v_gene: TRBV11-2; j_gene: TRBJ2-1; abundance: NA; d_gene: NA; CDR3aa: CASSFGARGGGSEQFF; CDR3nt: TGTGCCAGCAGCTTTGGGGCCCGTGGGGGCGGGAGTGAGCAGTTCTTC
v_gene: TRBV6-5; j_gene: TRBJ1-3; abundance: once; d_gene: NA; CDR3aa: CASRNSNSGNTIYF; CDR3nt: TGTGCCAGCAGAAACAGCAACTCTGGAAACACCATATATTTT
v_gene: TRBV7-2; j_gene: TRBJ2-3; abundance: NA; d_gene: NA; CDR3aa: CASSLVIRVTDTQYF; CDR3nt: TGTGCCAGCAGCCTTGTCATTCGGGTCACAGATACGCAGTATTTT
v_gene: TRBV3-1/TRBV3-2; j_gene: TRBJ2-7; abundance: NA; d_gene: TRBD2; CDR3aa: CASSQATSGNYEQYF; CDR3nt: TGCGCCAGCAGCCAAGCGACTAGCGGGAACTACGAGCAGTACTTC
v_gene: TRBV2; j_gene: TRBJ1-5; abundance: NA; d_gene: NA; CDR3aa: CASSGGRGNQPQHF; CDR3nt: TGTGCCAGCAGTGGAGGCAGGGGCAATCAGCCCCAGCATTTT
v_gene: TRBV7-2; j_gene: TRBJ1-4; abundance: few; d_gene: NA; CDR3aa: CASSLGGYEPNEKLFF; CDR3nt: TGTGCCAGCAGCTTAGGCGGGTATGAACCTAATGAAAAACTGTTTTTT
v_gene: TRBV29-1; j_gene: TRBJ2-7; abundance: once; d_gene: NA; CDR3aa: CSVEVGGTSPRYEQYF; CDR3nt: TGCAGCGTTGAGGTGGGGGGGACATCACCCCGCTACGAGCAGTACTTC
v_gene: TRBV12-1; j_gene: TRBJ1-5; abundance: NA; d_gene: NA; CDR3aa: CASSLERTGAFNQPQHF; CDR3nt: TGTGCCAGCAGCCTTGAACGGACAGGGGCATTCAATCAGCCCCAGCATTTT
v_gene: TRBV9; j_gene: TRBJ2-1; abundance: NA; d_gene: TRBD2; CDR3aa: CASTLSGLDLNEQFF; CDR3nt: TGTGCCAGCACCTTAAGCGGACTAGATCTCAATGAGCAGTTCTTC
v_gene: TRBV7-6; j_gene: TRBJ2-7; abundance: NA; d_gene: TRBD1; CDR3aa: CASSLGLPDRGTYEQYF; CDR3nt: TGTGCCAGCAGTTTAGGTCTGCCGGACAGGGGGACCTACGAGCAGTACTTC
v_gene: TRBV5-4; j_gene: TRBJ2-1; abundance: NA; d_gene: NA; CDR3aa: CASSYQLQSEQFF; CDR3nt: TGTGCCAGCAGCTACCAACTCCAAAGTGAGCAGTTCTTC
v_gene: TRBV5-4; j_gene: TRBJ2-1; abundance: NA; d_gene: NA; CDR3aa: CASSLRRDYNEQFF; CDR3nt: TGTGCCAGCAGCTTACGGCGGGATTACAATGAGCAGTTCTTC
v_gene: TRBV27; j_gene: TRBJ1-3; abundance: NA; d_gene: NA; CDR3aa: CASSLTGSRAGNTIYF; CDR3nt: TGTGCCAGCAGTTTAACGGGTTCCCGCGCTGGAAACACCATATATTTT
v_gene: TRBV4-1; j_gene: TRBJ1-5; abundance: few; d_gene: NA; CDR3aa: CASSQDETGRQPQHF; CDR3nt: TGCGCCAGCAGCCAAGACGAGACCGGGAGGCAGCCCCAGCATTTT
v_gene: TRBV7-9; j_gene: TRBJ1-2; abundance: once; d_gene: TRBD1; CDR3aa: CASSPKTGGNYGYTF; CDR3nt: TGTGCCAGCAGCCCAAAGACAGGGGGCAACTATGGCTACACCTTC
v_gene: TRBV21-1; j_gene: TRBJ2-7; abundance: medium-sized; d_gene: NA; CDR3aa: CASSKIKPGQGENEQYF; CDR3nt: TGTGCCAGCAGCAAAATTAAGCCGGGACAGGGTGAGAACGAGCAGTACTTC
v_gene: TRBV30; j_gene: TRBJ1-3; abundance: NA; d_gene: NA; CDR3aa: CAWRASGNTIYF; CDR3nt: TGTGCCTGGAGGGCCAGTGGAAACACCATATATTTT
v_gene: TRBV7-2; j_gene: TRBJ2-7; abundance: NA; d_gene: TRBD1; CDR3aa: CASSLDRANSYEQYF; CDR3nt: TGTGCCAGCAGCTTGGACAGGGCTAACTCCTACGAGCAGTACTTC
v_gene: TRBV5-1; j_gene: TRBJ1-6; abundance: NA; d_gene: TRBD1; CDR3aa: CASSLEGTGFSPLHF; CDR3nt: TGCGCCAGCAGCTTGGAAGGGACAGGGTTTTCACCCCTCCACTTT
v_gene: TRBV3-1/TRBV3-2; j_gene: TRBJ2-2; abundance: NA; d_gene: NA; CDR3aa: CASSQVGAGRNTGELFF; CDR3nt: TGTGCCAGCAGCCAAGTAGGCGCGGGGCGGAACACCGGGGAGCTGTTTTTT
v_gene: TRBV19; j_gene: TRBJ2-7; abundance: once; d_gene: NA; CDR3aa: CASSPGGAKYEQYF; CDR3nt: TGTGCCAGTAGTCCGGGCGGGGCCAAGTACGAGCAGTACTTC
v_gene: TRBV6-5; j_gene: TRBJ1-2; abundance: NA; d_gene: NA; CDR3aa: CASSYNRMSPYGYTF; CDR3nt: TGTGCCAGCAGTTACAACAGGATGTCCCCATATGGCTACACCTTC
v_gene: TRBV3-1/TRBV3-2; j_gene: TRBJ2-2; abundance: few; d_gene: NA; CDR3aa: CASSQGLTGELFF; CDR3nt: TGTGCCAGCAGCCAAGGACTCACCGGGGAGCTGTTTTTT
v_gene: TRBV11-2; j_gene: TRBJ1-4; abundance: NA; d_gene: NA; CDR3aa: CASSPRSWTVPEKLFF; CDR3nt: TGTGCCAGCAGCCCCCGCTCCTGGACAGTCCCCGAAAAACTGTTTTTT
v_gene: TRBV6-5; j_gene: TRBJ1-4; abundance: NA; d_gene: TRBD1; CDR3aa: CASSYGQATNEKLFF; CDR3nt: TGTGCCAGCAGTTACGGACAGGCAACTAATGAAAAACTGTTTTTT
v_gene: TRBV11-2; j_gene: TRBJ2-1; abundance: NA; d_gene: NA; CDR3aa: CASSLNFLGDNEQFF; CDR3nt: TGTGCCAGCAGCTTAAACTTCCTAGGGGACAATGAGCAGTTCTTC
v_gene: TRBV9; j_gene: TRBJ1-6; abundance: NA; d_gene: NA; CDR3aa: CASSPLGIPSNSPLHF; CDR3nt: TGTGCCAGCAGCCCCCTCGGGATTCCTTCAAATTCACCCCTTCACTTT
v_gene: TRBV5-1; j_gene: TRBJ1-3; abundance: once; d_gene: NA; CDR3aa: CASSDQGMPGNTIYF; CDR3nt: TGCGCCAGCAGCGATCAGGGGATGCCTGGAAACACCATATATTTT
v_gene: TRBV4-3; j_gene: TRBJ1-6; abundance: few; d_gene: NA; CDR3aa: CASSSLGGGVAPLHF; CDR3nt: TGCGCCAGCAGCTCCCTCGGCGGGGGAGTAGCACCCCTCCACTTT
v_gene: TRBV11-2; j_gene: TRBJ2-1; abundance: few; d_gene: NA; CDR3aa: CASSFVVGRGSYNEQFF; CDR3nt: TGTGCCAGCAGCTTTGTTGTCGGTCGGGGCTCCTACAATGAGCAGTTCTTC
v_gene: TRBV6-2/TRBV6-3; j_gene: TRBJ1-5; abundance: few; d_gene: NA; CDR3aa: CASSYGVGGNQPQHF; CDR3nt: TGTGCCAGCAGTTACGGGGTTGGGGGGAATCAGCCCCAGCATTTT
v_gene: TRBV28; j_gene: TRBJ2-5; abundance: NA; d_gene: TRBD2; CDR3aa: CASSLPGSGKQETQYF; CDR3nt: TGTGCCAGCAGTCTCCCGGGGAGCGGGAAACAAGAGACCCAGTACTTC
v_gene: TRBV6-6; j_gene: TRBJ2-7; abundance: NA; d_gene: TRBD1; CDR3aa: CASSYSGTEDGEQYF; CDR3nt: TGTGCCAGCAGTTACTCCGGGACAGAAGATGGTGAGCAGTACTTC
v_gene: TRBV7-2; j_gene: TRBJ1-6; abundance: NA; d_gene: NA; CDR3aa: CASSLAGGGSYNSPLHF; CDR3nt: TGTGCCAGCAGCTTAGCTGGGGGGGGCTCCTATAATTCACCCCTCCACTTT
v_gene: TRBV21-1; j_gene: TRBJ2-7; abundance: NA; d_gene: NA; CDR3aa: CASSTFFRDRANYEQYF; CDR3nt: TGTGCCAGCAGCACATTCTTCCGGGACAGGGCAAACTACGAGCAGTACTTC
v_gene: TRBV5-6; j_gene: TRBJ1-5; abundance: NA; d_gene: NA; CDR3aa: CASSLGDTNQPQHF; CDR3nt: TGTGCCAGCAGCTTGGGTGACACCAATCAGCCCCAGCATTTT
v_gene: TRBV12-3/TRBV12-4; j_gene: TRBJ1-1; abundance: NA; d_gene: NA; CDR3aa: CASSRTENTEAFF; CDR3nt: TGTGCCAGCAGCCGGACAGAGAACACTGAAGCTTTCTTT